The T cell receptor (beta chain) described here comes from a study of blood T cell repertoires in COVID-19. Study details: Sites across the United States, Italy and Spain contributed samples from acute and convalescent COVID-19.

This clone is a singleton in its sample. TCRdb keeps only in-frame clones here, not all; method: immunoSEQ multiplex PCR. The data show about 36,000 clones, about 81% seen once. V lost 2 bases and J lost 8, with 16 bases in between. CDR3 length equals 15 residues. The germline gives CDR1 SGHTA, CDR2 FQGTGA. The specimen sequenced was peripheral blood. This chain joins TRBV7-3 and TRBJ2-1; possible D gene TRBD2, 6 bases. The receptor was derived from a human donor in a cohort sampled during active or convalescent COVID-19. The donor label of this sample is uncertain. This chain's CDR3 is CASSLSGLRSDEQFF. The DNA of the CDR3 is TGTGCCAGCAGCTTATCGGGACTTAGAAGCGATGAGCAGTTCTTC.